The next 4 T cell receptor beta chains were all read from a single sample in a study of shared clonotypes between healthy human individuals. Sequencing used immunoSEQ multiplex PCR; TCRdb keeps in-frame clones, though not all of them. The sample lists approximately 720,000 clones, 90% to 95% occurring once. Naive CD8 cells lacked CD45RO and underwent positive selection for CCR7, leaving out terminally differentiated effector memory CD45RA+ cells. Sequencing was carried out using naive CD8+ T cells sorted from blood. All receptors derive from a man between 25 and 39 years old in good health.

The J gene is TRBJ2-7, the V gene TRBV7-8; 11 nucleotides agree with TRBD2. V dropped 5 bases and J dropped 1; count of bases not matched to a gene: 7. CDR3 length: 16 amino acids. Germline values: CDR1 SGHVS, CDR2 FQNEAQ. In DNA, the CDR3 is TGTGCCAGCAGCCCCGGGACTAGCGGTGCTTCCTACGAGCAGTACTTC. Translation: CASSPGTSGASYEQYF.

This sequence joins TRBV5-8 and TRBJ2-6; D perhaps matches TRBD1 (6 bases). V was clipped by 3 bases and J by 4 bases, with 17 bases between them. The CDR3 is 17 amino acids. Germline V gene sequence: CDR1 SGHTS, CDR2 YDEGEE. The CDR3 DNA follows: TGTGCCAGCAGCTGGGGGCCAAGGGGAGCCGGGGCCAACGTCCTGACTTTC. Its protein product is CASSWGPRGAGANVLTF.

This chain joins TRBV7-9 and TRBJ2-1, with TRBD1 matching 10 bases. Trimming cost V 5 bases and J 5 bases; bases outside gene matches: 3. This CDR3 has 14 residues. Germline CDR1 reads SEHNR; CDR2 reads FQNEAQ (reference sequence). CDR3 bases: TGTGCCAGCAGCAGGGACAGGGGTAACAATGAGCAGTTCTTC. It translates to CASSRDRGNNEQFF.

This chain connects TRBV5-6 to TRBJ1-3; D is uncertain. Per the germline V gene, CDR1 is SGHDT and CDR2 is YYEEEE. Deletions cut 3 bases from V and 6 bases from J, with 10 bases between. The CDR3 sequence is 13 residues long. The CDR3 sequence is CASSSRFSNTIYF. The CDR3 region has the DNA TGTGCCAGCAGCTCGAGGTTTTCAAACACCATATATTTT.